This T cell receptor beta chain was recorded in a study of beta chain features in type 1 diabetes (dated by TCRdb to the late 2010s). For context, the study as a whole: Mean age, gender distribution, total cell number and subset yield did not differ between patients and healthy donors. A total of under 140,000,000 sorted cells were examined across all samples, and the number of cells per subset was strongly correlated with RNA yield. In the study, TCRB repertoires of sorted circulating CD4+ T cell subsets from recently diagnosed type 1 diabetes patients were compared with those of matched healthy donors. Regulatory and stem cell-like memory subsets were isolated from only 8 patients and roughly 8 healthy donors, whereas naive and central memory subsets came from all 30 or so donors. Paper-wide results and their limitations: Patients with type 1 diabetes made fewer insertions and deleted more nucleotides at VDJ recombination sites, implying thymic rearrangement abnormalities. Because small numbers of individuals were included in the HLA sub-analyses, any influence of HLA type on TCRB rearrangement was left unresolved. PCR may preferentially amplify shorter templates, but because patient and control samples were amplified and corrected together, any resulting skew would affect both groups equally. Naive, central memory and regulatory TCRB repertoires appeared more similar among patients than among healthy donors. Sequencing cDNA rather than genomic DNA could over-represent highly expressing activated cells, although activation and CD3 levels did not differ between groups. Type 1 diabetes patients showed a moderate but significant shortening of TCRB CDR3 length in all four CD4+ subsets.

Only a few counts were recorded for this clone. Its antigen remains unidentified. Base qualities are not at hand, and no much larger clone is one base apart. The entire isolated RNA was reverse transcribed using the High Capacity cDNA Reverse Transcription Kit, and thus expressed TCRB transcripts were sequenced. Naive, central memory and regulatory T cell samples underwent deep immunoSEQ sequencing, averaging around 4 million total reads per sample. After sorted cells were lysed in RLT buffer, RNA was extracted with DNase-treated RNeasy Micro or Mini kits, with the choice depending on cell number. To prevent cross-contamination, each cell subset was processed individually, whereas patient and healthy donor samples were processed jointly. TCRB sequences were amplified from cDNA with the immunoSEQ multiplex PCR, producing 87-bp fragments spanning the CDR3 region. The amplicons were sequenced using the Illumina HiSeq platform. Processing in the source paper ran as follows. Synthetic template baselines were used to correct PCR bias computationally, reads within Hamming distance 2 were collapsed together, and singletons that could not be merged were discarded. Reads were aligned against IMGT to assign V, D and J genes, CDR3 length and insertions or deletions at six rearrangement sites. Within each subset, clonotype counts were normalized to sorted cell number, and only after that were true diversity and Gini coefficients computed with the tcR R package. The overlap coefficient, calculated on TCRB nucleotide sequences, was used to quantify repertoire sharing. Out-of-frame TCRB sequences from naive cells were analyzed as a proxy for the pre-selection repertoire. This is the immuneACCESS table as TCRdb keeps it, with only in-frame sequences that have V and J called. A part of the clones is gone; compared with another copy, unresolved V genes explain less than half, and the rest is unexplained. V and J calls plus clone size are reproduced from that table; the DNA served to infer D and trimming. The sample has about 360,000 clones on record, over 9.5% of them singletons. Together, the top ten hold about 0.018% of the sample.

A single peripheral blood draw of 90 to 150 mL on average was collected from each donor into heparinised tubes. A BD FACSAria II and a panel including CD45RO, CCR7, CD25, CD127, CD95 and CD27 were used to sort naive, central memory, regulatory and stem cell-like memory CD4+ T cells. Every sorted population had a purity above 95%. Right away, PBMCs were isolated by Lymphoprep density gradient centrifugation and were stained directly, with no culture step. So that batch effects would be minimized, each experiment stained and sorted samples in pairs, pairing one healthy donor with one patient. The receptor was isolated from a man younger than 35 in good health. Sequencing used naive CD4+ T cells from blood. In the paper's terms, the cell subset or site label means: true naive CD4+ T cells.

The nucleotide sequence reads TGTGCCAGCAACCCCCCGGGGGGCGGGAAGACCCAGTACTTC. This is translated as CASNPPGGGKTQYF. Recombination connected TRBV28 to TRBJ2-5; matching of 7 bases hints at TRBD2 as the D gene. CDR1 is given as MDHEN and CDR2 as SYDVKM, both from the germline V gene. V is shortened by 7 bases, J by 6 bases, and the region joining them spans 18 bases. Including the terminal cysteine and phenylalanine, the CDR3 comprises 14 residues. Just the 42-base CDR3 DNA is kept, in frame starting at base 1. Beyond the CDR3, the reference TRBV28 and TRBJ2-5 genes provide the residues; the full variable domain reads: DVKVTQSSRYLVKRTGEKVFLECVQDMDHENMFWYRQDPGLGLRLIYFSYDVKMKEKGDIPEGYSVSREKKERFSLILESASTNQTSMYLCASNPPGGGKTQYFGPGTRLLVL.